What follows are 25 T cell receptor beta chains derived from one specimen sequenced in a study of shared clonotypes between healthy human individuals. TCRdb's copy holds only in-frame clones and misses some; the assay was immunoSEQ multiplex PCR. The repertoire has under 600,000 clones, around three quarters of them found once; the top ten carry around 13%. The sample was PBMCs. The receptors come from a woman aged 40-49 years in good health. Some clones in this sample may be carry-over from other donors' samples.

The V and J genes are TRBV7-2 and TRBJ2-7; 7 bases are shared with TRBD1. This CDR3 comprises 16 residues. Trimming removed 2 bases from V and 3 bases from J; junction bases left unmatched: 10. The germline V gene encodes CDR1 SGHTA and CDR2 FQGNSA. CDR3 sequence (DNA): TGTGCCAGCAGCTTAAGTGGGACAGATCCGTTCTACGAGCAGTACTTC. Amino acids: CASSLSGTDPFYEQYF.

The V call is TRBV4-3, the J call TRBJ2-1; 13 bases map to TRBD2. CDR1 is LGHNA, CDR2 YSLEER, per germline. Losses at the gene ends were 4 bases for V and 8 bases for J; bases not matched to a gene: 8. There are 16 residues in the CDR3. The CDR3 loop is CASSPNTGLAGDEQFF. CDR3 sequence (DNA): TGCGCCAGCAGCCCCAACACCGGACTAGCGGGGGATGAGCAGTTCTTC.

This clone appeared once. The V call is TRBV6-5, the J call TRBJ2-3; 8 bases match TRBD1. The CDR3 spans 16 residues. Looked up from germline, CDR1 is MNHEY and CDR2 is SVGAGI. Trimming cost V 0 bases and J 5 bases; bases outside gene matches: 7. CDR3 region: CASSYSVGTGKDTQYF. For the CDR3, the DNA is TGTGCCAGCAGTTACTCGGTCGGGACAGGAAAAGATACGCAGTATTTT.

The chain couples TRBV4-1 to TRBJ2-3; a weak D match, TRBD2 (5 bases). The CDR3 sequence is 19 residues long. Germline V lookup: CDR1 MGHRA, CDR2 YSYEKL. V was cut by 0 bases and J by 5 bases, with 24 bases left in between. The CDR3 nucleotides read TGCGCCAGCAGCCAAGATAGTGCGTGGGCGGTTGGACTTGAAGATACGCAGTATTTT. Translation gives CASSQDSAWAVGLEDTQYF.

The rearrangement joins TRBV21-1 to TRBJ2-3; the table assigns TRBD1, which was not confirmed against the DNA. TRBV21-1 is deemed a pseudogene. There are 14 residues in the CDR3. The CDR3 nucleotides are TGTGCCAGCAGCGAACTACAGGGGCAAGATACGCAGTATTTT. Protein sequence: CASSELQGQDTQYF.

This sequence joins TRBV5-1 and TRBJ1-2; unclear D gene. Germline CDR1 reads SGHRS; CDR2 reads YFSETQ. Trimming pared 2 bases from V and 6 bases from J, leaving 14 bases between. This CDR3 is built from 14 residues. CDR3 in amino acids: CASSLGGGQNGYTF. The CDR3 DNA reads TGCGCCAGCAGCTTAGGCGGAGGTCAGAATGGCTACACCTTC.

The chain has TRBV29-1 and TRBJ2-2, with D tentatively TRBD1 (6 bases). Trimming removed 1 base from V and 3 bases from J, with 15 bases in between. The CDR3 is 16 amino acids. Germline V gives CDR1 SQVTM, CDR2 ANQGSEA. The chain's CDR3 is CSVEGLRGIDTGELFF. DNA for the CDR3: TGCAGCGTTGAAGGGCTCAGGGGCATTGACACCGGGGAGCTGTTTTTT.

The chain recombines TRBV4-3 with TRBJ2-1; no clear D gene. CDR1 is LGHNA and CDR2 is YSLEER in the germline V gene. This CDR3 is built from 13 residues. Deletions cut 1 base from V and 4 bases from J, with 5 bases between. CDR3 bases: TGCGCCAGCAGCCAAGTTCTGTACAATGAGCAGTTCTTC. It is translated as CASSQVLYNEQFF.

This clone came up a few times. The J gene is TRBJ1-3, the V gene TRBV7-2, with 7 bases lining up with TRBD1. The V gene end was trimmed by 5 bases and the J gene end by 3 bases; junction bases not matched to a gene: 4. Germline lookup yields CDR1 SGHTA and CDR2 FQGNSA. The CDR3 is 14 amino acids. The CDR3, as DNA: TGTGCCAGCAGCATGACAGGGTTTGGAAACACCATATATTTT. As protein: CASSMTGFGNTIYF.

Note on this clone: With only one base between it and a far larger clone, this is likely a read error. This chain uses TRBV5-5 with TRBJ1-1; possible D gene TRBD1, 6 bases. The CDR3 contains 12 residues. Germline V gene lookup returns CDR1 SGHKS and CDR2 YYEKEE (reference sequence). Trimming removed 4 bases at V and 3 bases at J, with 7 bases between. CDR3 DNA sequence: TGTGCCAGCAGCAGGGGGTACACTGAAGCTTTCTTT. Protein sequence: CASSRGYTEAFF.

The chain combines TRBV6-4 with TRBJ1-3; unclear D gene. The CDR3 totals 13 residues. Germline CDR1 reads MRHNA; CDR2 reads SNTAGT. V was shortened by 2 bases and J by 2 bases, with 4 bases between the two germline ends. For the CDR3, the DNA is TGTGCCAGCAGTGACCCCCCTGGAAACACCATATATTTT. Its translation: CASSDPPGNTIYF.

The chain recombines TRBV28 with TRBJ1-6, with D tentatively TRBD1 (5 bases). From germline, CDR1 is MDHEN and CDR2 SYDVKM. Trimming shortened V by 2 bases and J by 9 bases, and 11 bases separated the two germline ends. The CDR3 contains 14 residues. CDR3 DNA sequence: TGTGCCAGCAGTTTAGATGAGGGGAGTTCACCCCTCCACTTT. Its translation is CASSLDEGSSPLHF.

Concerning this clone itself: Within the sample, other DNA sequences also encode this same CDR3. The chain combines TRBV5-1 with TRBJ2-4; D gene ambiguous. Germline CDR1 SGHRS, CDR2 YFSETQ. V lost 0 bases to trimming and J lost 0 bases, with 7 bases between them. This CDR3 spans 15 amino acids. The CDR3 sequence is CASSLGTLAKNIQYF. CDR3 in DNA: TGCGCCAGCAGCTTGGGAACTCTAGCCAAAAACATTCAGTACTTC.

The chain carries TRBV30 and TRBJ2-7; D is perhaps TRBD2 (5 bases). This CDR3 is 13 amino acids long. Per the germline V gene, CDR1 is GTSNPN and CDR2 is SVGIG (reference sequence). The V gene lost 4 bases and the J gene lost 4 bases, with 14 bases spanning the gap. In DNA form, the CDR3 reads TGTGCCTGGAACCCTAGCCGCCAATACGAGCAGTACTTC. Translation gives CAWNPSRQYEQYF.

The chain joins TRBV13 to TRBJ2-7; D perhaps matches TRBD2 (5 bases). Germline V lookup: CDR1 PRHDT, CDR2 FYEKMQ (reference sequence). The CDR3 totals 13 residues. V was trimmed by 5 bases and J by 4 bases, leaving 12 bases between them. This CDR3 reads CASSQGQRYEQYF. In DNA form, the CDR3 reads TGTGCCAGCAGCCAAGGGCAGCGGTACGAGCAGTACTTC. The whole variable domain, filled in from reference TRBV13 and TRBJ2-7, reads AAGVIQSPRHLIKEKRETATLKCYPIPRHDTVYWYQQGPGQDPQFLISFYEKMQSDKGSIPDRFSAQQFSDYHSELNMSSLELGDSALYFCASSQGQRYEQYFGPGTRLTVT.

V and J are TRBV9 and TRBJ2-1, with D unclear. Trimming removed 4 bases from V and 10 bases from J, with 12 bases in between. Germline V gives CDR1 SGDLS, CDR2 YYNGEE. CDR3 length equals 12 residues. CDR3 residues: CASSPSGIEQFF. DNA for the CDR3: TGTGCCAGCAGCCCTTCAGGTATCGAGCAGTTCTTC.

This clone showed up just a few times. The genes are TRBV14 and TRBJ2-1; 7 nucleotides match TRBD2. The CDR3 spans 18 residues. The V gene end was trimmed by 5 bases and the J gene end by 0 bases; junction bases not matched to a gene: 13. CDR1 SGHDN and CDR2 FVKESK come from the germline V gene. The CDR3 bases are TGTGCCAGCAGCACCCCACGGCTAGCGGAAAGCTCCTACAATGAGCAGTTCTTC. It translates to CASSTPRLAESSYNEQFF.

The genes are TRBV6-6 and TRBJ2-7, with D maybe TRBD2 (6 bases). The CDR3 has 13 amino acids. V was pared by 4 bases and J by 3 bases, with 10 bases between. Germline V gives CDR1 MNHNY, CDR2 SVGAGI (reference sequence). This CDR3 is CASSFTSSYEQYF. The CDR3 DNA reads as TGTGCCAGCAGTTTTACTAGCAGCTACGAGCAGTACTTC.

The rearrangement uses TRBV6-5 and TRBJ2-7; a possible D gene is TRBD2 (7 bases). Germline values: CDR1 MNHEY, CDR2 SVGAGI. The CDR3 has 14 residues. V lost 8 bases and J 6 bases, leaving 20 bases between the germline ends. The CDR3 DNA reads TGTGCCAGCGCTTGGGGGGGCGGGAGTACCGAGCAGTACTTC. Residues: CASAWGGGSTEQYF.

Regarding this clone: The same CDR3 also results from other DNA sequences found in this sample. V is TRBV27 and J is TRBJ2-5; D not certain. The CDR3 runs to 13 residues. The V end lost 0 bases, the J end lost 5 bases, and 7 bases lay between the germline ends. Germline V gene sequence: CDR1 MNHEY, CDR2 SMNVEV (reference sequence). The CDR3 nucleotides are TGTGCCAGCAGTTTATCCGGGTTGGAGACCCAGTACTTC. The encoded protein is CASSLSGLETQYF.

This clone turned up a few times. This chain links TRBV19 with TRBJ1-1; 10 bases fit TRBD1. This CDR3 region has 12 residues. J gave up 8 bases and V 6 bases, and 3 bases lay outside the gene matches. Germline V lookup: CDR1 LNHDA, CDR2 SQIVND (reference sequence). The CDR3 here is CASRWTGGEAFF. The CDR3 nucleotides read TGTGCCAGTAGGTGGACAGGGGGAGAAGCTTTCTTT.

As to this clone: This may arise from a read error, as a much more abundant clone is one base away. The genes are TRBV14 and TRBJ2-7; a weak D match, TRBD1 (6 bases). The germline V gene encodes CDR1 SGHDN and CDR2 FVKESK. This CDR3 has 13 residues. The V and J ends lost 2 bases and 8 bases respectively, with 13 bases between them. The CDR3 nucleotides read TGTGCCAGCAGCCAATGGCGGACAGACAAGCAGTACTTC. It encodes CASSQWRTDKQYF. Full variable domain (outside the CDR3, taken from reference TRBV14 and TRBJ2-7): EAGVTQFPSHSVIEKGQTVTLRCDPISGHDNLYWYRRVMGKEIKFLLHFVKESKQDESGMPNNRFLAERTGGTYSTLKVQPAELEDSGVYFCASSQWRTDKQYFGPGTRLTVT.

Of note for this clone: This CDR3 is also generated by other DNA sequences in the sample. This chain links TRBV6-5 with TRBJ1-2, with D possibly being TRBD1 (5 bases). The CDR3 sequence is 13 residues long. Germline assignment: CDR1 MNHEY and CDR2 SVGAGI. The V end was cut by 0 bases, the J end by 5 bases, with 7 bases between. The CDR3 here is CASSYSTAYGYTF. The CDR3 bases are TGTGCCAGCAGTTACTCGACAGCTTATGGCTACACCTTC.

This clone was detected only a few times. The chain links TRBV28 to TRBJ1-5; D is ambiguous. V was cut by 11 bases and J by 11 bases, with 16 bases left in between. Germline V gene lookup returns CDR1 MDHEN and CDR2 SYDVKM. CDR3 size: 11 residues. The CDR3 coding sequence is TGTGCCTCGGCCACAGCCGGGGCCCAGCATTTT. Translation: CASATAGAQHF.

This clone was found a few times. The rearrangement links TRBV6-4 to TRBJ2-1, with 8 bases that match TRBD2. The V gene's germline CDR1 is MRHNA and CDR2 SNTAGT. V shed 3 bases and J 4 bases; nucleotides not matched to a gene: 5. The CDR3 extends over 15 amino acids. The DNA of the CDR3 is TGTGCCAGCAGTGAAGCGGGAGAGGGGTACAATGAGCAGTTCTTC. It translates to CASSEAGEGYNEQFF.